This T cell receptor beta chain was sequenced in a study of T-cell reconstitution after alpha-beta-depleted transplantation in children. Overall study findings and caveats: In patients about two months after transplant, alpha-beta T cells reportedly arose from several hundred expanded graft clones. After transplant, high TCRbeta diversity at day 60 in some patients arose from surviving recipient T cells and thymic progenitors. It was newly produced T cells that mostly accounted for T-cell counts and diversity one year after transplant.

This CDR3 has 13 amino acids. Trimming removed 7 bases from V and 6 bases from J, with 14 bases in between. CDR1 is KGHDR, CDR2 SFDVKD, per germline. Unique molecular identifiers were incorporated during preparation of the TCRbeta library. TCRdb reprocessed the PCR reads via MiXCR and lists one record per CDR3 protein. The data show about 580,000 distinct CDR3 sequences, 20% to 25% seen once. A remark on this clonotype: What it binds is unknown.

Sequencing used PBMCs, mostly from graft donor cells, obtained 360 days after TCRalphabeta/CD19-depleted stem cell transplant. This chain links TRBV24-1 with TRBJ1-1, with D perhaps matching TRBD1 (6 bases). The TCR comes from a boy less than two years old who had a stem cell transplant for acute myeloid leukemia, so the T cells may come from the graft donor. This CDR3 is CATSRGGGAEAFF. The CDR3 DNA reads TGTGCCACCAGCAGGGGAGGGGGGGCTGAAGCTTTCTTT.